This entry lists 32 T cell receptor beta chains sequenced from one sample in a study of shared clonotypes between healthy human individuals. Libraries were prepared by immunoSEQ multiplex PCR; TCRdb keeps only in-frame clonotypes and omits some of them. The sample includes about 980,000 clones, 60% to 85% seen only once; the top ten take approximately 1.5%. The sequenced sample was memory CD4+ T cells sorted from blood. Subset: CD45RA-negative fraction. These receptors came from a man aged 18 to 35 in good health.

J is TRBJ1-4 and V is TRBV11-2, with no clear D. CDR3 size: 15 residues. Per germline, CDR1 SGHAT and CDR2 FQNNGV. The V gene lost 0 bases and the J gene lost 6 bases, with 11 bases spanning the gap. The CDR3 loop is CASSLDGRRHEKLFF. In DNA, the CDR3 is TGTGCCAGCAGCTTAGATGGGCGGAGACATGAAAAACTGTTTTTT.

A word on this clone: A far larger clone lies a single base away; this is likely a read error. The identical CDR3 is also encoded by other nucleotide sequences in the sample. This chain uses TRBV28 with TRBJ1-2; perhaps TRBD1 as D (5 bases). Germline CDR1 and CDR2: MDHEN and SYDVKM. The CDR3 covers 12 residues. The V end lost 2 bases, the J end lost 4 bases, and 5 bases lay between the germline ends. In nucleotides, the CDR3 is TGTGCCAGCAGTTTAAGGGGCTATGGCTACACCTTC. Its protein product is CASSLRGYGYTF.

J is TRBJ1-3 and V is TRBV30; 7 bases are a match to TRBD1. The V gene's germline CDR1 is GTSNPN and CDR2 SVGIG (reference sequence). The CDR3 has 15 amino acids. The trim removed 0 bases at V and 8 bases at J, leaving 10 bases unmatched. The CDR3 region has the DNA TGTGCCTGGAGTGTACAGAAAGGGGGCCCGGACACCATATATTTT. It is translated as CAWSVQKGGPDTIYF.

For this clone: Different DNA sequences within this sample yield the same CDR3. V and J are TRBV5-6 and TRBJ2-3, with D unclear. V was trimmed by 0 bases and J by 0 bases, leaving 5 bases between them. This CDR3 contains 14 residues. The germline CDR1 and CDR2 sequences are SGHDT and YYEEEE. The CDR3 DNA reads TGTGCCAGCAGCTTGGGGGGTAGCACAGATACGCAGTATTTT. Amino acids: CASSLGGSTDTQYF. Drawing the rest from reference TRBV5-6 and TRBJ2-3, the complete variable domain is DAGVTQSPTHLIKTRGQQVTLRCSPKSGHDTVSWYQQALGQGPQFIFQYYEEEERQRGNFPDRFSGHQFPNYSSELNVNALLLGDSALYLCASSLGGSTDTQYFGPGTRLTVL.

This chain uses TRBV5-6 with TRBJ1-3; D may be TRBD1 (6 bases). Trimming took 4 bases from V and 0 from J, leaving 14 bases between them. CDR1 and CDR2 from the germline V gene are SGHDT and YYEEEE. CDR3 length equals 16 residues. This CDR3 reads CASSAYRDLSGNTIYF. CDR3 coding DNA: TGTGCCAGCAGCGCGTACAGGGACCTCTCTGGAAACACCATATATTTT.

The chain joins TRBV10-3 to TRBJ1-5; TRBD1 is a possible D gene (5 bases). Germline assignment: CDR1 ENHRY and CDR2 SYGVKD. Trimming pared 0 bases from V and 8 bases from J, leaving 14 bases between. The CDR3 extends over 15 amino acids. CDR3 bases: TGTGCCATCAGTGAGTCCACTCTTACAGGCGAGCCCCAGCATTTT. It encodes CAISESTLTGEPQHF.

The chain carries TRBV7-9 and TRBJ2-2, with TRBD2 matching over 7 bases. V trimming: 4 bases; J trimming: 0 bases; junction bases outside the gene matches: 5. Looked up from germline, CDR1 is SEHNR and CDR2 is FQNEAQ (reference sequence). The CDR3 length is 16 residues. The CDR3 here is CASSSKLAPNTGELFF. The CDR3 coding sequence is TGTGCCAGCAGCTCTAAACTAGCGCCGAACACCGGGGAGCTGTTTTTT.

This clone was found a few times. A much larger clone lies a single base off, so this may be a read error. The same CDR3 can be traced to other DNA sequences in this sample. The chain employs TRBV7-6 and TRBJ1-1; D is unresolved. With 2 bases removed from V and 1 base from J, the gap between germline ends came to 5 bases. The CDR3 loop spans 13 amino acids. CDR1 and CDR2 (germline): SGHVS, FNYEAQ. CDR3 residues: CASSLQENTEAFF. CDR3 in DNA: TGTGCCAGCAGCTTACAGGAGAACACTGAAGCTTTCTTT.

This clone was seen a few times. The chain links TRBV9 to TRBJ1-2, with D uncertain. Germline lookup yields CDR1 SGDLS and CDR2 YYNGEE. This CDR3 comprises 15 residues. Deletions cut 0 bases from V and 4 bases from J, with 13 bases between. This CDR3 is CASSVVPESPYGYTF. The CDR3 DNA follows: TGTGCCAGCAGCGTAGTTCCGGAATCTCCCTATGGCTACACCTTC.

This clone is a singleton in its sample. The chain carries TRBV25-1 and TRBJ1-2; a weak D match, TRBD1 (5 bases). This CDR3 comprises 15 residues. Germline CDR1 and CDR2: MGHDK and SYGVNS. V dropped 1 base and J dropped 9 bases, with 18 bases sitting between them. The CDR3 region has the DNA TGTGCCAGCAGTGAATCAGGGTATAGGGGCGATTGCTACACCTTC. It yields the protein CASSESGYRGDCYTF.

The chain couples TRBV27 to TRBJ1-6; D ambiguous. Deletions cut 6 bases from V and 7 bases from J, with 10 bases between. CDR3 length: 13 residues. CDR1 is MNHEY and CDR2 is SMNVEV in the germline V gene (reference sequence). The DNA of the CDR3 is TGTGCCAGCAGGGTAGGGTGGAATTCACCCCTCCACTTT. Protein product: CASRVGWNSPLHF.

For the CDR3, the DNA is TGCGCCAGCAGCCCGCGGACGGTTGATAATTCACCCCTCCACTTT. Translating gives CASSPRTVDNSPLHF. The rearrangement uses TRBV5-1 and TRBJ1-6, with D unresolved. The CDR3 spans 15 residues. CDR1 and CDR2 from the germline V gene are SGHRS and YFSETQ. Trimming cost V 4 bases and J 5 bases, with 13 bases left between them. Full variable domain (remainder filled in from reference TRBV5-1 and TRBJ1-6): KAGVTQTPRYLIKTRGQQVTLSCSPISGHRSVSWYQQTPGQGLQFLFEYFSETQRNKGNFPGRFSGRQFSNSRSEMNVSTLELGDSALYLCASSPRTVDNSPLHFGNGTRLTVT.

The chain recombines TRBV19 with TRBJ1-1, with D possibly TRBD1 on 5 matching bases. Germline loops: CDR1 LNHDA, CDR2 SQIVND (reference sequence). The CDR3 sequence is 15 residues long. V lost 5 bases, J lost 0 bases, and 13 bases lay in between. The CDR3 coding sequence is TGTGCCAGTAGTTTTCTATGGGGGATGAACACTGAAGCTTTCTTT. It specifies CASSFLWGMNTEAFF.

This clone was seen many times. This chain connects TRBV5-1 to TRBJ2-1, with D perhaps being TRBD1 or TRBD2 (6 bases each). Germline V gene sequence: CDR1 SGHRS, CDR2 YFSETQ. V was clipped by 3 bases and J by 9 bases, with 22 bases between them. CDR3 length: 16 residues. DNA of the CDR3: TGCGCCAGCAGCTGGGCGGGGCAGGGGCTATCGGGTGAGCAGTTCTTC. Its protein product is CASSWAGQGLSGEQFF.

This clone has just one count. CDR3 bases: TGTGCCAGCAGCGTAGCCGCGAATAGGTTGGATACGCAGTATTTT. Its translation is CASSVAANRLDTQYF. This chain links TRBV9 with TRBJ2-3, with D hard to call. V lost 0 bases and J lost 6, with 14 bases in between. CDR3 length equals 15 residues. The germline V gene has CDR1 SGDLS and CDR2 YYNGEE.

Only a few counts were recorded for this clone. CDR3 DNA sequence: TGCAGCGTTGAAGCGGGAGGGCCCACAGATACGCAGTATTTT. Amino acids: CSVEAGGPTDTQYF. V and J are TRBV29-1 and TRBJ2-3, with 8 bases lining up with TRBD2. After removal of 1 base from V and 2 bases from J, the junction contained 2 bases not matched to a gene. Germline CDR1 SQVTM, CDR2 ANQGSEA. This CDR3 is 14 amino acids long.

The CDR3 DNA sequence: TGTGCCACCAGCTTTGGGTTTCAAGAGACCCAGTACTTC. It codes for CATSFGFQETQYF. J is TRBJ2-5 and V is TRBV15; D is undetermined. Germline V lookup: CDR1 LNHNV, CDR2 YYDKDF (reference sequence). V lost 5 bases and J lost 2, with 9 bases in between. This CDR3 comprises 13 residues. Based on the CDR3 plus reference TRBV15 and TRBJ2-5, the full variable domain is DAMVIQNPRYQVTQFGKPVTLSCSQTLNHNVMYWYQQKSSQAPKLLFHYYDKDFNNEADTPDNFQSRRPNTSFCFLDIRSPGLGDTAMYLCATSFGFQETQYFGPGTRLLVL.

The genes are TRBV5-1 and TRBJ2-3; D is uncertain. V was pared by 2 bases and J by 3 bases, with 10 bases between. CDR1 SGHRS and CDR2 YFSETQ come from the germline V gene. This CDR3 is built from 14 residues. This CDR3 reads CASSFESRTDTQYF. The CDR3 DNA reads as TGCGCCAGCAGCTTTGAGAGCCGAACAGATACGCAGTATTTT.

The V call is TRBV19, the J call TRBJ2-1; 8 bases line up with TRBD1. With V trimmed by 5 bases and J by 2 bases, 5 bases remained unmatched. Germline V CDR1 and CDR2: LNHDA, SQIVND (reference sequence). This CDR3 is 15 amino acids long. CDR3 sequence: CASSSTGVAYNEQFF. CDR3 coding DNA: TGTGCCAGTAGTTCGACAGGGGTGGCCTACAATGAGCAGTTCTTC. The full variable domain, its missing parts supplied by reference TRBV19 and TRBJ2-1, is DGGITQSPKYLFRKEGQNVTLSCEQNLNHDAMYWYRQDPGQGLRLIYYSQIVNDFQKGDIAEGYSVSREKKESFPLTVTSAQKNPTAFYLCASSSTGVAYNEQFFGPGTRLTVL.

This sequence joins TRBV18 and TRBJ2-7; 9 nucleotides line up with TRBD1. The CDR3 is 15 residues long. The V and J ends lost 8 bases and 0 bases, in that order; junction bases with no gene match: 8. CDR1 is KGHSH and CDR2 is LQKENI in the germline V gene. The CDR3 sequence is CASATGGGSSYEQYF. The CDR3 DNA sequence: TGTGCCAGCGCTACAGGGGGCGGGTCCTCCTACGAGCAGTACTTC.

The J gene is TRBJ2-1, the V gene TRBV19; 10 bases are a match to TRBD1. The germline CDR1 and CDR2 sequences are LNHDA and SQIVND (reference sequence). The CDR3 loop spans 15 amino acids. Trimming removed 3 bases from V and 9 bases from J; junction bases left unmatched: 8. DNA of the CDR3: TGTGCCAGTAGTATTCCGGGACAGGGGCGGGGTGAGCAGTTCTTC. Its translation is CASSIPGQGRGEQFF.

This sequence joins TRBV2 and TRBJ1-2, with no clear D. V lost 10 bases, J lost 1 base, and 10 bases lay in between. Per germline, CDR1 SNHLY and CDR2 FYNNEI. The CDR3 has 12 residues. CDR3 DNA sequence: TGTGCCAACCACGGGAATAACTATGGCTACACCTTC. This codes for CANHGNNYGYTF.

This chain joins TRBV10-1 and TRBJ2-7; D possibly corresponds to TRBD2 (5 bases). The germline CDR1 and CDR2 sequences are WNHNN and SYGVQD (reference sequence). This CDR3 contains 15 residues. The ends were cut back, 3 bases at V and 3 bases at J, with 15 bases in the middle. CDR3 in amino acids: CASSESRAGIYEQYF. CDR3 coding DNA: TGCGCCAGCAGTGAAAGTCGTGCGGGCATCTACGAGCAGTACTTC.

The genes are TRBV30 and TRBJ2-3; TRBD2 matches at 9 bases. Germline CDR1 GTSNPN, CDR2 SVGIG (reference sequence). V was pared by 5 bases and J by 1 base, with 4 bases of the junction left unmatched. This CDR3 is built from 14 residues. CDR3 region: CAWGKRGGTDTQYF. The CDR3 DNA is TGTGCCTGGGGCAAGCGGGGGGGCACAGATACGCAGTATTTT.

This clone was found a few times. The CDR3, as DNA: TGTGCCAGCAGCTTGCCGGACAGGGCCTATGGCTACACCTTC. Translation: CASSLPDRAYGYTF. The genes are TRBV5-4 and TRBJ1-2; 8 nucleotides match TRBD1. Losses at the gene ends were 1 base for V and 4 bases for J; bases not matched to a gene: 3. The CDR3 loop spans 14 amino acids. The germline CDR1 and CDR2 sequences are SGHNT and YYREEE (reference sequence).

The chain carries TRBV2 and TRBJ2-7; no clear D. V lost 2 bases and J lost 0, with 11 bases in between. CDR1 SNHLY and CDR2 FYNNEI come from the germline V gene. This CDR3 contains 15 residues. The DNA of the CDR3 is TGTGCCAGCAGTGAAATCGGCGGTAGCTCCTACGAGCAGTACTTC. Amino acid sequence: CASSEIGGSSYEQYF.

The gene calls are TRBV4-3 and TRBJ2-3; TRBD2 is a possible D gene (5 bases). The CDR3 spans 17 residues. Trimming stripped 1 base from V and 0 bases from J, with 14 bases between. The germline V gene encodes CDR1 LGHNA and CDR2 YSLEER. The CDR3 loop is CASSQGGKGVSTDTQYF. The CDR3 DNA reads as TGCGCCAGCAGCCAAGGAGGGAAGGGCGTGAGCACAGATACGCAGTATTTT.

The chain is built from TRBV21-1 and TRBJ1-4; the table's D call TRBD1 went unverified against the DNA. TRBV21-1 is a listed pseudogene. The CDR3 is made up of 14 amino acids. The CDR3 reads CARNRGPTNEKLFF. Written as DNA, the CDR3 is TGTGCCAGGAACAGGGGGCCAACTAATGAAAAACTGTTTTTT.

The gene calls are TRBV29-1 and TRBJ2-1, with D tentatively TRBD1 (5 bases). Germline-derived CDR1 and CDR2 are SQVTM and ANQGSEA. The V and J ends lost 0 bases and 9 bases respectively, with 15 bases between them. The CDR3 runs to 14 residues. CDR3 residues: CSVEEGSIQGEQFF. The CDR3 bases are TGCAGCGTTGAAGAGGGATCTATCCAGGGTGAGCAGTTCTTC.

The V call is TRBV2, the J call TRBJ2-2; no reliable D call. V lost 1 base to trimming and J lost 4 bases, with 7 bases between them. This CDR3 has 14 amino acids. Germline-derived CDR1 and CDR2 are SNHLY and FYNNEI. As DNA, the CDR3 is TGTGCCAGCAGTGAAGTTGAAGCCACCGGGGAGCTGTTTTTT. This codes for CASSEVEATGELFF.

The chain recombines TRBV19 with TRBJ2-2, with D tentatively TRBD2 (6 bases). The CDR3 runs 12 residues. The V gene lost 10 bases and the J gene lost 7 bases, with 13 bases spanning the gap. From germline, CDR1 is LNHDA and CDR2 SQIVND (reference sequence). CDR3 loop: CATSPGVGELFF. DNA for the CDR3: TGTGCCACCTCCCCGGGGGTCGGGGAGCTGTTTTTT.

The chain's CDR3 is CASSLGTSGMDNEQFF. DNA of the CDR3: TGTGCCAGCAGCTTGGGGACTAGCGGGATGGACAATGAGCAGTTCTTC. The V gene is TRBV5-6, the J gene TRBJ2-1, with 12 bases that match TRBD2. The germline V gene encodes CDR1 SGHDT and CDR2 YYEEEE. The V gene end was trimmed by 0 bases and the J gene end by 5 bases; junction bases not matched to a gene: 3. The CDR3 consists of 16 residues.